This TCR beta chain comes out of a study of T-cell reconstitution after alpha-beta-depleted transplantation in children. Overall study results and limits: Diversity and T-cell counts at one year after transplant derived mostly from new T cells. Some patients' high day-60 TCRbeta diversity was attributed to recipient cells surviving conditioning. The origin of alpha-beta T cells about two months after transplant was reportedly several hundred expanded graft clones.

This clonotype showed up just a few times. The target antigen is unknown. This CDR3 region has 13 residues. Germline values: CDR1 KGHDR, CDR2 SFDVKD. Trimming pared 4 bases from V and 2 bases from J, leaving 7 bases between. Unique molecular identifiers tagged the TCRbeta library. TCRdb used MiXCR to reprocess the PCR reads, holding one entry per CDR3 protein. The table shows some 440,000 distinct CDR3 sequences, with roughly 17% occurring only once. The clonotype was recovered from a boy younger than two who had a stem cell transplant for Wiskott-Aldrich syndrome, so the T cells may come from the graft donor. The starting material was PBMCs, mostly from graft donor cells, obtained 360 days after TCRalphabeta/CD19-depleted stem cell transplant. V and J are TRBV24-1 and TRBJ1-2; D is uncertain. CDR3 sequence: CATSDPSNYGYTF. The DNA for the CDR3 is TGTGCCACCAGTGACCCAAGCAACTATGGCTACACCTTC.